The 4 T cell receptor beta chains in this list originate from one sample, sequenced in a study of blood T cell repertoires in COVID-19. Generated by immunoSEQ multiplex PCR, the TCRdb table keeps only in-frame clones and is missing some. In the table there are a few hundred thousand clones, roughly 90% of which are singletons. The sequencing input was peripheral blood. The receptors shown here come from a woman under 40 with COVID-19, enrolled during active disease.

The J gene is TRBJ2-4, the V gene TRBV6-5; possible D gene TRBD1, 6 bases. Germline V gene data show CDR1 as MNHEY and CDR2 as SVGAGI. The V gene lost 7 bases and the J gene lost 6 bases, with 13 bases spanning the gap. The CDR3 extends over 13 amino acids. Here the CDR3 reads CASTHRGGNIQYF. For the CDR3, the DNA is TGTGCCAGCACTCACCGAGGGGGAAACATTCAGTACTTC.

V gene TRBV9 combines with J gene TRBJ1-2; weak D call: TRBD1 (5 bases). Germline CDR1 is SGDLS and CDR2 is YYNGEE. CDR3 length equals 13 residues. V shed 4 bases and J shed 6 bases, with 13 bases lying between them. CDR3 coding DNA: TGTGCCAGCAGCCAGGGAGGGCTCAATGGCTACACCTTC. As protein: CASSQGGLNGYTF.

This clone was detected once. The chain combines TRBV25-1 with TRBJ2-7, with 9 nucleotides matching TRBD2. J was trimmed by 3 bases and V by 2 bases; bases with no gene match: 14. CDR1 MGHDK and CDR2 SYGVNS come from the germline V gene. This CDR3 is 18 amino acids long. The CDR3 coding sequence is TGTGCCAGCAGTGAAATCCCCGAACCGGGACTAGCCCTCTACGAGCAGTACTTC. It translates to CASSEIPEPGLALYEQYF.

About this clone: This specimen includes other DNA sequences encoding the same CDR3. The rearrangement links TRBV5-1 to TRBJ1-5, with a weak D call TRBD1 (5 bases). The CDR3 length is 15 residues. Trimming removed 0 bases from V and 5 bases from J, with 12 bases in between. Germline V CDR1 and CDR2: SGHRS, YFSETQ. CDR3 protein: CASSLDGTGDQPQHF. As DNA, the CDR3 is TGCGCCAGCAGCTTGGATGGGACGGGGGATCAGCCCCAGCATTTT.